This TCR beta chain was identified in a study of blood T cell repertoires in COVID-19. Study in general: Some COVID-19 samples were acute and others convalescent; all came from the United States, Italy and Spain. PBMCs, B-cell-depleted T cells, or T cells were the source of the cDNA or gDNA that made up the material.

Sequencing was performed with immunoSEQ multiplex PCR; in TCRdb, only in-frame clones are kept and a portion is missing. The profile shows around 280,000 clones, 86% of them singletons. V was shortened by 5 bases and J by 7 bases, with 9 bases between the two germline ends. This CDR3 spans 11 amino acids. Germline CDR1 is MNHNY and CDR2 is SVGAGI (reference sequence). The sequenced material came from peripheral blood. The origin of this receptor is a woman aged 25 to 39 who had recovered from COVID-19. The genes are TRBV6-6 and TRBJ2-7; a possible D gene is TRBD2 (6 bases). The CDR3 nucleotides read TGTGCCAGCAGTCCGGGGAGGGAGCAGTACTTC. Amino acid sequence: CASSPGREQYF.